Listed below are T cell receptor beta chains from one sample, sequenced in a study of cytomegalovirus exposure and HLA in healthy donors. Data came from immunoSEQ multiplex PCR; TCRdb stores just in-frame clones and leaves some out. The sample yields about 100,000 clones, approximately 82% seen once. What was sequenced was PBMCs. These receptor sequences come from a woman aged 18-35 years in good health and CMV-seronegative. Both conserved end residues are part of each CDR3. D genes are given only for firm matches. A clone size is listed for some rows: how often the clone was seen (once, few, many), or a class if it is expanded.

d_call: TRBD1
v_call: TRBV7-2
clone_size: NA
j_call: TRBJ1-6
cdr3_nt: TGTGCCAGCAGCCCTGGGACAGGGGACAATTCACCCCTCCACTTT
cdr3_aa: CASSPGTGDNSPLHF

d_call: NA
v_call: TRBV6-5
clone_size: NA
j_call: TRBJ1-4
cdr3_nt: TGTGCCAGCAGACAGACAGTTAATGAAAAACTGTTTTTT
cdr3_aa: CASRQTVNEKLFF

d_call: NA
v_call: TRBV5-1
clone_size: NA
j_call: TRBJ2-2
cdr3_nt: TGCGCCAGCAGCTTCGGTAAAGAGGGGAACACCGGGGAGCTGTTTTTT
cdr3_aa: CASSFGKEGNTGELFF

d_call: TRBD2
v_call: TRBV6-1
clone_size: NA
j_call: TRBJ2-3
cdr3_nt: TGTGCCAGCCTCGACCGGGAGGGCCGGGATACGCAGTATTTT
cdr3_aa: CASLDREGRDTQYF

d_call: TRBD2
v_call: TRBV19
clone_size: NA
j_call: TRBJ2-4
cdr3_nt: TGTGCCAGTAGTACGGGGCGGCGCGGGAGAATAGCCAAAAACATTCAGTACTTC
cdr3_aa: CASSTGRRGRIAKNIQYF

d_call: NA
v_call: TRBV29-1
clone_size: NA
j_call: TRBJ2-3
cdr3_nt: TGCAGCGTTGAAGATTGGTCAGGAAGCACAGATACGCAGTATTTT
cdr3_aa: CSVEDWSGSTDTQYF

d_call: NA
v_call: TRBV4-3
clone_size: few
j_call: TRBJ2-5
cdr3_nt: TGCGCCAGCAGCCGAGGGGGGGCTCAGGAGACCCAGTACTTC
cdr3_aa: CASSRGGAQETQYF

d_call: NA
v_call: TRBV6-1
clone_size: NA
j_call: TRBJ2-3
cdr3_nt: TGTGCCAGCAGTGAAGGGCTAGTACGGGGTGATACGCAGTATTTT
cdr3_aa: CASSEGLVRGDTQYF

d_call: TRBD2
v_call: TRBV4-1
clone_size: NA
j_call: TRBJ2-3
cdr3_nt: TGCGCCAGCAGCCAAGGGGGAGGATATAAGGCGGGGGGCAGAGATACGCAGTATTTT
cdr3_aa: CASSQGGGYKAGGRDTQYF

d_call: NA
v_call: TRBV18
clone_size: NA
j_call: TRBJ2-5
cdr3_nt: TGTGCCAGCTCACCATCGAGGGAGACCCAGTACTTC
cdr3_aa: CASSPSRETQYF

d_call: NA
v_call: TRBV19
clone_size: NA
j_call: TRBJ1-1
cdr3_nt: TGTGCCAGTAGTAAGAGCCACACTGAAGCTTTCTTT
cdr3_aa: CASSKSHTEAFF

d_call: TRBD2
v_call: TRBV5-4
clone_size: NA
j_call: TRBJ2-7
cdr3_nt: TGTGCCAGCAGCTTGCGGCTAGCGGGAGACCGCTACGAGCAGTACTTC
cdr3_aa: CASSLRLAGDRYEQYF

d_call: TRBD2
v_call: TRBV27
clone_size: NA
j_call: TRBJ2-3
cdr3_nt: TGTGCCAGCAGTCCCTCCCATAGCGGGAGTTCAGATACGCAGTATTTT
cdr3_aa: CASSPSHSGSSDTQYF

d_call: NA
v_call: TRBV28
clone_size: once
j_call: TRBJ2-1
cdr3_nt: TGTGCCACCGGGGGTGTAGGAGCGCCCTACAATGAGCAGTTCTTC
cdr3_aa: CATGGVGAPYNEQFF

d_call: TRBD1
v_call: TRBV5-4
clone_size: NA
j_call: TRBJ2-5
cdr3_nt: TGTGCCAGCAGCTTCGCGACAGGGGAAGAGACCCAGTACTTC
cdr3_aa: CASSFATGEETQYF

d_call: TRBD1
v_call: TRBV19
clone_size: NA
j_call: TRBJ1-4
cdr3_nt: TGTGCCAGTAGTAGCTGGACAGGGCTAAAAAAACTGTTTTTT
cdr3_aa: CASSSWTGLKKLFF

d_call: NA
v_call: TRBV11-2
clone_size: NA
j_call: TRBJ1-3
cdr3_nt: TGTGCCAGCAGCTTAATTCCCCTAACCTCTGGAAACACCATATATTTT
cdr3_aa: CASSLIPLTSGNTIYF

d_call: TRBD1
v_call: TRBV7-9
clone_size: NA
j_call: TRBJ1-2
cdr3_nt: TGTGCCAGCAGTCTTATACAGGGGGCGCTGGGGGCTAACTATGGCTACACCTTC
cdr3_aa: CASSLIQGALGANYGYTF

d_call: NA
v_call: TRBV6-1
clone_size: once
j_call: TRBJ1-3
cdr3_nt: TGTGCCAGCAGTGAAGCGCACAGGGTCGGAAACACCATATATTTT
cdr3_aa: CASSEAHRVGNTIYF

d_call: TRBD2
v_call: TRBV5-6
clone_size: NA
j_call: TRBJ2-5
cdr3_nt: TGTGCCAGCAGCTTGGTGCGGGGGATAAAAGAGACCCAGTACTTC
cdr3_aa: CASSLVRGIKETQYF

d_call: TRBD1
v_call: TRBV6-6
clone_size: NA
j_call: TRBJ2-2
cdr3_nt: TGTGCCAGCAGTCCCGGCCTAGACAGGGGGATCGGGGAGCTGTTTTTT
cdr3_aa: CASSPGLDRGIGELFF

d_call: NA
v_call: TRBV28
clone_size: NA
j_call: TRBJ1-5
cdr3_nt: TGTGCCAGCAGTTTTGGGGGGGCTAATCAGCCCCAGCATTTT
cdr3_aa: CASSFGGANQPQHF

d_call: NA
v_call: TRBV28
clone_size: NA
j_call: TRBJ2-7
cdr3_nt: TGTGCCAGCAGTCGAGGCGGGGACTTTGGCTACGAGCAGTACTTC
cdr3_aa: CASSRGGDFGYEQYF

d_call: TRBD1
v_call: TRBV16
clone_size: NA
j_call: TRBJ2-5
cdr3_nt: TGTGCCAGCAGCCAAGGGGGACAGGTACAAGAGACCCAGTACTTC
cdr3_aa: CASSQGGQVQETQYF

d_call: TRBD2
v_call: TRBV4-2
clone_size: NA
j_call: TRBJ2-1
cdr3_nt: TGTGCCAGCAGGCGACTAGCGGGGGACAATGAGCAGTTCTTC
cdr3_aa: CASRRLAGDNEQFF